One and the same sample provided the 23 T cell receptor beta chains below, sequenced in a study of sequential checkpoint blockade in melanoma. Clones were read by immunoSEQ multiplex PCR, and TCRdb kept only the in-frame ones, dropping some. The sample yields 20,000 to 25,000 clones, 80% to 90% seen once. Treatment of the sample: randomized to nivolumab then ipilimumab (arm A) or the reverse (arm B). The specimen was CD8+ T cells sorted from blood (inferred from file names), collected from a patient given nivolumab and ipilimumab in sequence. These receptors originate from a human donor with melanoma.

The sample holds a few counts of this clone. CDR3 residues: CASSLLQVNTEAFF. In DNA form, the CDR3 reads TGCGCCAGCAGCTTACTACAGGTGAACACTGAAGCTTTCTTT. The chain couples TRBV5-1 to TRBJ1-1, with D possibly matching TRBD1 (5 bases). This CDR3 region has 14 residues. Germline V gene data show CDR1 as SGHRS and CDR2 as YFSETQ. Trimming cost V 2 bases and J 0 bases, with 8 bases left between them.

The V and J genes are TRBV13 and TRBJ2-1; 7 nucleotides line up with TRBD2. The CDR3 loop spans 18 amino acids. The V and J ends lost 4 bases and 9 bases, in that order; junction bases with no gene match: 21. The V gene's germline CDR1 is PRHDT and CDR2 FYEKMQ (reference sequence). CDR3 DNA sequence: TGTGCCAGCAGCTCGACTCTCTTCGGGGCGGGAGCCCATTTTGAGCAGTTCTTC. This gives the protein CASSSTLFGAGAHFEQFF.

This sequence joins TRBV13 and TRBJ2-7; tentative D call: TRBD1 (7 bases). Germline V gene data show CDR1 as PRHDT and CDR2 as FYEKMQ (reference sequence). Between the trimmed V and J ends, which lost 5 bases and 1 base, there was a span of 15 bases. This CDR3 has 15 residues. The CDR3 sequence is CASSGGTEVSYEQYF. The CDR3 bases are TGTGCCAGCAGCGGGGGGACAGAGGTTTCCTACGAGCAGTACTTC.

The CDR3 region has the DNA TGTGCCAGCAGACCCCCCGAAGCAGGGGAGACTGAAGCTTTCTTT. The encoded protein is CASRPPEAGETEAFF. The V and J genes are TRBV7-6 and TRBJ1-1; a possible D gene is TRBD1 (6 bases). Between the trimmed V and J ends, which lost 6 bases and 5 bases, there was a span of 19 bases. Germline values: CDR1 SGHVS, CDR2 FNYEAQ. The CDR3 spans 15 residues.

V and J are TRBV27 and TRBJ1-2; possible D gene TRBD1, 6 bases. V was shortened by 1 base and J by 4 bases, with 16 bases between the two germline ends. Germline values: CDR1 MNHEY, CDR2 SMNVEV (reference sequence). The CDR3 contains 16 residues. In DNA, the CDR3 is TGTGCCAGCAGTTTATTTCCCAGGGGAGGGGCCTATGGCTACACCTTC. As protein: CASSLFPRGGAYGYTF.

The chain is built from TRBV27 and TRBJ2-1; D possibly corresponds to TRBD2 (5 bases). Germline CDR1 is MNHEY and CDR2 is SMNVEV (reference sequence). Trimming shortened V by 5 bases and J by 7 bases, and 12 bases separated the two germline ends. The CDR3 spans 13 residues. The chain's CDR3 is CASSNGERNEQFF. Here the CDR3 DNA reads TGTGCCAGCAGTAACGGGGAGAGGAATGAGCAGTTCTTC.

This chain uses TRBV28 with TRBJ2-4; TRBD1 aligns across 7 bases. Germline V CDR1 and CDR2: MDHEN, SYDVKM. Losses at the gene ends were 2 bases for V and 0 bases for J; bases not matched to a gene: 10. This CDR3 comprises 18 residues. This chain's CDR3 is CASSLVFQGVLAKNIQYF. In DNA, the CDR3 is TGTGCCAGCAGTTTAGTTTTCCAGGGGGTTCTAGCCAAAAACATTCAGTACTTC.

J is TRBJ2-7 and V is TRBV4-1; 8 positions match TRBD2. V was pared by 4 bases and J by 7 bases, with 12 bases of the junction left unmatched. This CDR3 contains 15 residues. The germline CDR1 and CDR2 sequences are MGHRA and YSYEKL. The CDR3 DNA follows: TGCGCCAGCAGCCCCAAACGAGCGGGAGTCGAAGAGCAGTACTTC. Its protein is CASSPKRAGVEEQYF.

This chain links TRBV5-1 with TRBJ2-5; 9 nucleotides agree with TRBD1. The V and J ends lost 4 bases and 5 bases, in that order; junction bases with no gene match: 9. Germline-derived CDR1 and CDR2 are SGHRS and YFSETQ. This CDR3 comprises 15 residues. The DNA for the CDR3 is TGCGCCAGCAGCCTGTCGGGACAGGGCTGGGAGACCCAGTACTTC. Amino acids: CASSLSGQGWETQYF.

The chain carries TRBV29-1 and TRBJ2-7; D might be TRBD2 (6 bases). This CDR3 has 12 amino acids. The V gene lost 0 bases and the J gene lost 6 bases, with 9 bases spanning the gap. Germline CDR1 SQVTM, CDR2 ANQGSEA. The chain's CDR3 is CSVEDAGGEQYF. The CDR3 nucleotides read TGCAGCGTTGAAGATGCCGGGGGCGAGCAGTACTTC.

This clone was found a few times. The chain recombines TRBV27 with TRBJ2-7, with 9 bases identical to TRBD1. The CDR3 contains 14 residues. The V and J ends lost 6 bases and 4 bases, in that order; junction bases with no gene match: 7. Germline-derived CDR1 and CDR2 are MNHEY and SMNVEV (reference sequence). In DNA, the CDR3 is TGTGCCAGCAGCCCGGACAGGGGAAGGTACGAGCAGTACTTC. Its protein is CASSPDRGRYEQYF.

This chain's CDR3 is CASSLDRVSQYF. CDR3 DNA sequence: TGTGCCAGCAGCTTAGACAGGGTATCTCAGTACTTC. The gene calls are TRBV7-2 and TRBJ2-4; maybe TRBD1 (6 bases). Germline V lookup: CDR1 SGHTA, CDR2 FQGNSA. The CDR3 loop spans 12 amino acids. V was cut by 1 base and J by 12 bases, with 10 bases left in between.

The chain carries TRBV19 and TRBJ1-1, with TRBD1 matching over 8 bases. Unmatched junction bases numbered 10, after V lost 5 bases and J lost 5 bases. The CDR3 spans 15 residues. The V gene's germline CDR1 is LNHDA and CDR2 SQIVND (reference sequence). The CDR3 sequence is CASSGLDRVWTEAFF. CDR3 in DNA: TGTGCCAGTAGTGGATTGGACAGGGTGTGGACTGAAGCTTTCTTT. The full variable domain, with the rest looked up from reference TRBV19 and TRBJ1-1, is DGGITQSPKYLFRKEGQNVTLSCEQNLNHDAMYWYRQDPGQGLRLIYYSQIVNDFQKGDIAEGYSVSREKKESFPLTVTSAQKNPTAFYLCASSGLDRVWTEAFFGQGTRLTVV.

This rearrangement joins TRBV7-6 to TRBJ1-3; 8 bases are a match to TRBD1. From germline, CDR1 is SGHVS and CDR2 FNYEAQ. V lost 5 bases to trimming and J lost 0 bases; unmatched junction nucleotides: 9. CDR3 length: 17 residues. The CDR3 DNA reads TGTGCCAGCAGCACCCATCCAGGGGGCGCCTCTGGAAACACCATATATTTT. As protein: CASSTHPGGASGNTIYF.

The chain is built from TRBV28 and TRBJ2-7, with D possibly matching TRBD1 (6 bases). V lost 1 base and J lost 0, with 10 bases in between. Germline V CDR1 and CDR2: MDHEN, SYDVKM. This CDR3 comprises 15 residues. The CDR3 sequence: CASSLSLGGSYEQYF. Here the CDR3 DNA reads TGTGCCAGCAGTTTATCTCTAGGGGGCTCCTACGAGCAGTACTTC.

The chain combines TRBV28 with TRBJ1-1, with 8 bases lining up with TRBD1. Germline lookup yields CDR1 MDHEN and CDR2 SYDVKM. J gave up 3 bases and V 2 bases, and 5 bases lay outside the gene matches. The CDR3 is made up of 15 amino acids. The CDR3 region is CASSLRTGWHTEAFF. The CDR3 DNA sequence: TGTGCCAGCAGTTTACGGACAGGGTGGCACACTGAAGCTTTCTTT. Combining the CDR3 with reference TRBV28 and TRBJ1-1 gives the whole variable domain DVKVTQSSRYLVKRTGEKVFLECVQDMDHENMFWYRQDPGLGLRLIYFSYDVKMKEKGDIPEGYSVSREKKERFSLILESASTNQTSMYLCASSLRTGWHTEAFFGQGTRLTVV.

V gene TRBV9 combines with J gene TRBJ2-7; 7 nucleotides agree with TRBD2. This CDR3 contains 16 residues. Germline V gene lookup returns CDR1 SGDLS and CDR2 YYNGEE. Trimming removed 4 bases from V and 0 bases from J; junction bases left unmatched: 10. The CDR3, as DNA: TGTGCCAGCAGCCCCCGCCGCCGGGACTACTCCTACGAGCAGTACTTC. Residues: CASSPRRRDYSYEQYF. Full variable domain (rest looked up from reference TRBV9 and TRBJ2-7): DSGVTQTPKHLITATGQRVTLRCSPRSGDLSVYWYQQSLDQGLQFLIQYYNGEERAKGNILERFSAQQFPDLHSELNLSSLELGDSALYFCASSPRRRDYSYEQYFGPGTRLTVT.

This clone was recorded only once. The chain recombines TRBV9 with TRBJ2-1; no clear D. The CDR3 runs 15 residues. Germline lookup yields CDR1 SGDLS and CDR2 YYNGEE. Trimming cost V 5 bases and J 9 bases, with 21 bases left between them. The CDR3 region has the DNA TGTGCCAGCAGTGTAATGGCGGCGGATCGTGGTGAGCAGTTCTTC. Translated, it gives CASSVMAADRGEQFF.

The CDR3 protein is CASSFDLSGLTSTDTQYF. CDR3 in DNA: TGTGCCAGCAGTTTCGATCTAAGCGGTCTTACTAGCACAGATACGCAGTATTTT. This chain connects TRBV28 to TRBJ2-3; possible D gene TRBD2, 5 bases. CDR3 length: 18 amino acids. CDR1 and CDR2 (germline): MDHEN, SYDVKM. Between the trimmed V and J ends, which lost 3 bases and 0 bases, there was a span of 19 bases.

This chain connects TRBV7-9 to TRBJ2-7; the match to TRBD2 covers 7 bases. The CDR3 sequence is 15 residues long. The germline CDR1 and CDR2 sequences are SEHNR and FQNEAQ (reference sequence). V lost 2 bases, J lost 7 bases, and 11 bases stayed unmatched. The CDR3 DNA reads TGTGCCAGCAGCTTAATGCCGGGGGGACGGGCAGAGCAGTACTTC. It codes for CASSLMPGGRAEQYF.

This clone has just one count. J is TRBJ2-5 and V is TRBV11-3; 15 nucleotides align to TRBD2. V lost 5 bases to trimming and J lost 9 bases; unmatched junction nucleotides: 1. The CDR3 is made up of 13 amino acids. Germline loops: CDR1 SGHNT, CDR2 YENEEA. The CDR3 protein is CASSRTSGGAQYF. CDR3 nucleotide sequence: TGTGCCAGCAGCCGGACTAGCGGGGGGGCCCAGTACTTC.

The rearrangement uses TRBV9 and TRBJ2-3; 8 bases align to TRBD2. The CDR3 has 15 residues. Germline CDR1 reads SGDLS; CDR2 reads YYNGEE. The trim removed 2 bases at V and 0 bases at J, leaving 2 bases unmatched. In nucleotides, the CDR3 is TGTGCCAGCAGCGTTAGCGGGGCGAGCACAGATACGCAGTATTTT. This codes for CASSVSGASTDTQYF.

The rearrangement links TRBV9 to TRBJ2-7; 11 bases fit TRBD2. V lost 5 bases and J lost 1; bases outside the gene matches: 2. This CDR3 region has 14 residues. The germline CDR1 and CDR2 sequences are SGDLS and YYNGEE. CDR3 amino acids: CASSGTSGSYEQYF. CDR3 sequence (DNA): TGTGCCAGCAGTGGGACTAGCGGTTCCTACGAGCAGTACTTC.